These T cell receptor beta chains were read from a single sample in a study of OX40 agonist ivuxolimab in advanced cancers. Produced via immunoSEQ multiplex PCR; TCRdb's table is partial and in-frame only. The profile shows 65,000 to 95,000 clones, 89% of them singletons. The source material was CD4+ or CD8+ T cells sorted from blood, sampled in a trial of the OX40 agonist ivuxolimab. All receptors derive from an adult with an advanced solid tumor such as melanoma, head and neck, liver or kidney cancer. Both conserved end residues are part of each CDR3. The D gene is left open where the match is weak. Some rows have no size entry. The others give once, few or many, or a class for an expanded clone.

J,V,size,D,length,DNA,CDR3
TRBJ1-1,TRBV28,-,TRBD1,15,TGTGCCAGCAGGACAGGGGGGATTAAGAACACTGAAGCTTTCTTT,CASRTGGIKNTEAFF
TRBJ2-5,TRBV5-4,-,TRBD1,15,TGTGCCAGCAGCTTGGCCGCAGGGACAGGTGAGACCCAGTACTTC,CASSLAAGTGETQYF
TRBJ1-5,TRBV5-1,-,TRBD1,15,TGCGCCAGGACAGGGCTCTATTATAGCAATCAGCCCCAGCATTTT,CARTGLYYSNQPQHF
TRBJ2-3,TRBV6-6,-,-,14,TGTGCCAGCAGTTCTCCGGGCAACACAGATACGCAGTATTTT,CASSSPGNTDTQYF
TRBJ1-1,TRBV7-8,-,-,13,TGTGCCAGCAGCCCATTCGGGAACACTGAAGCTTTCTTT,CASSPFGNTEAFF
TRBJ2-1,TRBV10-3,-,-,12,TGTGCCATCAGTGATGGGGGGAATGAGCAGTTCTTC,CAISDGGNEQFF
TRBJ2-1,TRBV29-1,-,TRBD2,15,TGCAGCGTTCCCGGGACTAGCGGGAGAAGCAATGAGCAGTTCTTC,CSVPGTSGRSNEQFF
TRBJ2-5,TRBV9,-,-,12,TGTGCCAGCAGCGTAGAGGGGTGGGCCCAGTACTTC,CASSVEGWAQYF
TRBJ2-2,TRBV19,-,TRBD1,15,TGTGCCAGTAGGACAGGGGGCCGAAACACCGGGGAGCTGTTTTTT,CASRTGGRNTGELFF
TRBJ1-1,TRBV4-1,-,-,12,TGCGCCAGCAGCCATAGGGGGGGCGAAGCTTTCTTT,CASSHRGGEAFF
TRBJ2-2,TRBV27,-,TRBD2,14,TGTGCCAGCAGAGGACTAGGGGCGTCGAGGGAGCTGTTTTTT,CASRGLGASRELFF
TRBJ1-3,TRBV7-6,-,-,15,TGTGCCAGCAGCTTAAGCGTTAACTCTGGAAACACCATATATTTT,CASSLSVNSGNTIYF
TRBJ2-5,TRBV5-4,-,-,14,TGTGCCAGCAGCTACCCCGGATCCCAAGAGACCCAGTACTTC,CASSYPGSQETQYF
TRBJ1-2,TRBV5-1,-,TRBD1,16,TGCGCCAGCAGCCCGACAGGGGCTGGGGTCCTTATGGGCTACACCTTC,CASSPTGAGVLMGYTF
TRBJ1-5,TRBV5-4,-,-,15,TGTGCCAGCAGCTTGGACGGACATAGCAATCAGCCCCAGCATTTT,CASSLDGHSNQPQHF
TRBJ2-7,TRBV27,-,-,14,TGTGCCAACAACCTAACACTGTACTCCTACGAGCAGTACTTC,CANNLTLYSYEQYF
TRBJ2-5,TRBV2,once,-,13,TGTGCCAGCAGTGGAGGGCAGGAAGAGACCCAGTACTTC,CASSGGQEETQYF
TRBJ2-1,TRBV19,once,TRBD1,15,TGTGCCAGTTACCAAGGGGGCCTGGGTGGCAATGAGCAGTTCTTC,CASYQGGLGGNEQFF
TRBJ2-7,TRBV19,-,-,14,TGTGCCAGTAGTTCCGGGCTTTTGTCCTACGAGCAGTACTTC,CASSSGLLSYEQYF
TRBJ1-2,TRBV6-5,-,-,15,TGTGCCACCAATGGGGCCGGGAGAGCTAACTATGGCTACACCTTC,CATNGAGRANYGYTF
TRBJ2-3,TRBV19,-,-,15,TGTGCCAGTAGTATAGGGACAGCCAGACCAGATACGCAGTATTTT,CASSIGTARPDTQYF
TRBJ2-3,TRBV9,once,TRBD2,16,TGTGCCAGCAGCGTAGGGACTAGCGGAAACACAGATACGCAGTATTTT,CASSVGTSGNTDTQYF
TRBJ1-1,TRBV6-1,-,-,15,TGTGCCAGCAGGCAGGCAGGGATTACGAACACTGAAGCTTTCTTT,CASRQAGITNTEAFF
TRBJ2-6,TRBV25-1,-,TRBD1,18,TGTGCCAGCAGTACAATGGGACAGGGAACTTCTGGGGCCAACGTCCTGACTTTC,CASSTMGQGTSGANVLTF
TRBJ2-2,TRBV28,-,-,14,TGTGCCAGCGGCAACAGGGTAGGGACCGGGGAGCTGTTTTTT,CASGNRVGTGELFF
TRBJ1-2,TRBV18,-,-,16,TGTGCCAGCTCACCCCTAAGACAGAAACCTAACTATGGCTACACCTTC,CASSPLRQKPNYGYTF
TRBJ2-1,TRBV5-1,few,-,16,TGCGCCAGCAGCTCTAGGGTAGGGAGCTCCTACAATGAGCAGTTCTTC,CASSSRVGSSYNEQFF
TRBJ2-1,TRBV6-5,once,-,14,TGTGCCAGCAGACTCCTAGACAGCAACAATGAGCAGTTCTTC,CASRLLDSNNEQFF
TRBJ2-1,TRBV5-1,once,TRBD2,15,TGCGCCAGCAGCGGGGGACTAGGATCCTCCGGAGAGCAGTTCTTC,CASSGGLGSSGEQFF
TRBJ2-2,TRBV9,-,-,12,TGTGCCAGCAGCCCCTTGACCGGGGAGCTGTTTTTT,CASSPLTGELFF
TRBJ2-6,TRBV27,-,TRBD1,16,TGTGCCAGCAGGGACAGGGGTGGAACTGGGGCCAACGTCCTGACTTTC,CASRDRGGTGANVLTF
TRBJ2-1,TRBV30,-,TRBD1,13,TGTGCCGGGGGACAGTCCCAGGTCAATGAGCAGTTCTTC,CAGGQSQVNEQFF
TRBJ1-2,TRBV30,-,-,16,TGTGCCTGGAGTGTAGGGCAGGGGCGGCCCTACTATGGCTACACCTTC,CAWSVGQGRPYYGYTF
TRBJ2-2,TRBV9,-,TRBD2,17,TGTGCCAGCAGCGTAACCTATCCGGGAGGCGGCACCGGGGAGCTGTTTTTT,CASSVTYPGGGTGELFF
TRBJ2-2,TRBV7-6,-,-,14,TGTGCCAGCAGCTTACGGGTGGGCTACGGGGAGCTGTTTTTT,CASSLRVGYGELFF
TRBJ2-7,TRBV19,-,TRBD1,15,TGTGCCAGTAGTCCACGGACAGGGGGCTCCTACGAGCAGTACTTC,CASSPRTGGSYEQYF
TRBJ2-1,TRBV10-3,-,TRBD2,15,TGTGCCATCAGTGAGGGACTAGCGGGGGGAACTGAGCAGTTCTTC,CAISEGLAGGTEQFF
TRBJ2-2,TRBV11-1,-,TRBD2,17,TGTGCCAGCAGCTTGGGACTAGCGGGGGCTTACACCGGGGAGCTGTTTTTT,CASSLGLAGAYTGELFF
TRBJ2-5,TRBV29-1,-,TRBD1,15,TGCAGCGTAGGCAGGGGGTCGGCCCTCCAAGAGACCCAGTACTTC,CSVGRGSALQETQYF
TRBJ1-1,TRBV5-1,-,-,17,TGCGCCAGCAGCTTATCAACGGGACGCCCAATGAACACTGAAGCTTTCTTT,CASSLSTGRPMNTEAFF
TRBJ1-5,TRBV18,-,TRBD1,14,TGTGCCAGCTCCGGGACAGGCAATAATCAGCCCCAGCATTTT,CASSGTGNNQPQHF
TRBJ1-2,TRBV2,-,TRBD1,11,TGTGCCAGCGGGGCAGGGGGTGGCTACACCTTC,CASGAGGGYTF
TRBJ1-1,TRBV7-3,-,TRBD1,11,TGTGCCAGCAGCGCCGGGACAGGGGCTTTCTTT,CASSAGTGAFF
TRBJ2-5,TRBV7-8,-,-,15,TGTGCCAGCAGCTTACGGGCCCGGAGCCAAGAGACCCAGTACTTC,CASSLRARSQETQYF
TRBJ2-3,TRBV7-2,once,-,12,TGTGCCAGCAGCCCGACTTTGGATACGCAGTATTTT,CASSPTLDTQYF
TRBJ2-3,TRBV10-3,-,TRBD2,17,TGTGCCATCAGTGAGTCGATGAGTAGCGGGCCCACAGATACGCAGTATTTT,CAISESMSSGPTDTQYF
TRBJ2-3,TRBV9,-,TRBD2,15,TGTGCCAGCAGCGTAGGGGCGGGGGGCACAGATACGCAGTATTTT,CASSVGAGGTDTQYF
TRBJ2-2,TRBV11-3,-,TRBD1,16,TGTGCCAGCAGCTTACCTGGACAGGGGCGGGCCGGGGAGCTGTTTTTT,CASSLPGQGRAGELFF
TRBJ1-2,TRBV28,-,-,14,TGTGCCAGCAGTGGAAACAGACAGGTCGGTGGCTACACCTTC,CASSGNRQVGGYTF
TRBJ1-5,TRBV15,-,-,14,TGTGCCACCAGCAGAGATGTTAGGGATCAGCCCCAGCATTTT,CATSRDVRDQPQHF
TRBJ1-2,TRBV6-5,-,-,15,TGTGCCAGCAGTTACGGTGGTGTAGGGCATTATGGCTACACCTTC,CASSYGGVGHYGYTF
TRBJ1-3,TRBV11-2,few,-,16,TGTGCCAGCAGCGCACTTAAACGAATCTCTGGAAACACCATATATTTT,CASSALKRISGNTIYF
TRBJ2-7,TRBV6-5,-,TRBD1,13,TGTGCCTTTGCGGGGACAGGCCTCTACGAGCAGTACTTC,CAFAGTGLYEQYF
TRBJ2-7,TRBV19,-,TRBD2,15,TGTGCCAGTAGTATCCTTAGCGGGAACACCTACGAGCAGTACTTC,CASSILSGNTYEQYF
TRBJ2-1,TRBV6-1,-,-,16,TGTGCCAGCAGTGAAGGAGCAGGCTTTGGCGGCAATGAGCAGTTCTTC,CASSEGAGFGGNEQFF
TRBJ2-3,TRBV19,once,TRBD2,16,TGTGCCAGTAGCGTTATGGCTAGCGGGAGGTTAGATACGCAGTATTTT,CASSVMASGRLDTQYF
TRBJ1-2,TRBV7-9,once,-,12,TGTGCCAGCAGCTTCTCAGACTATGGCTACACCTTC,CASSFSDYGYTF